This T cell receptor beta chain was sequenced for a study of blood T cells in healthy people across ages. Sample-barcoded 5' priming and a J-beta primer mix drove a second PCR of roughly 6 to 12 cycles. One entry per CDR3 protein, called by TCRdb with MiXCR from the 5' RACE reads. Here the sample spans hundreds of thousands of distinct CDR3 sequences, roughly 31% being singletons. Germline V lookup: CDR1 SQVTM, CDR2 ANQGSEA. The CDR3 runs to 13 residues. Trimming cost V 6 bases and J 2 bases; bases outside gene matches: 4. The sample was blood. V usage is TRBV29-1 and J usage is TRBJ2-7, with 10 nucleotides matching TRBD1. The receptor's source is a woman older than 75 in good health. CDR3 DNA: TGCAGCGTCGGGACAGGGGAGGCCTACGAGCAGTACTTC. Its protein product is CSVGTGEAYEQYF.